The next 3 T cell receptor beta chains were all read from a single sample in a study of blood T cell repertoires in COVID-19. Profiled with immunoSEQ multiplex PCR; TCRdb holds only in-frame clones, not every one. The sample holds more than 400,000 clones, 80% to 90% seen once. What was sequenced was peripheral blood. The receptors shown here come from a human donor in a cohort sampled during active COVID-19.

The chain employs TRBV21-1 and TRBJ2-3; the table gives TRBD2 as D, unverified against the DNA. TRBV21-1 is marked as a pseudogene. The CDR3 runs 16 residues. CDR3 sequence: CASSKPTSGRADTQYF. The CDR3 DNA sequence: TGTGCCAGCAGCAAACCCACTAGCGGGAGAGCAGATACGCAGTATTTT.

The gene calls are TRBV19 and TRBJ1-4; 7 positions agree with TRBD1. Looked up from germline, CDR1 is LNHDA and CDR2 is SQIVND (reference sequence). The CDR3 sequence is 14 residues long. V lost 2 bases to trimming and J lost 5 bases; unmatched junction nucleotides: 2. The DNA of the CDR3 is TGTGCCAGTAGTATAACAGGGGTCAATGAAAAACTGTTTTTT. It codes for CASSITGVNEKLFF.

The rearrangement uses TRBV29-1 and TRBJ2-5, with D perhaps matching TRBD1 (6 bases). The V gene lost 4 bases and the J gene lost 5 bases, with 8 bases spanning the gap. The CDR3 runs 11 residues. Germline CDR1 and CDR2: SQVTM and ANQGSEA. The CDR3 spells CSVAGAETQYF. CDR3 DNA: TGCAGCGTTGCAGGGGCGGAGACCCAGTACTTC.